These T cell receptor beta chains were read from a single sample in a study of shared clonotypes between healthy human individuals. Repertoires were generated with immunoSEQ multiplex PCR, while TCRdb's copy carries only in-frame clones and drops some. The repertoire holds a few million clones, 80% to 95% seen once, with 0.35% to 0.5% in the top ten. Sequencing used naive CD4+ T cells from PBMCs. The source is a man younger than 35 in good health. Some clones in this sample may be carry-over from other donors' samples. The CDR3 runs from the conserved cysteine through the conserved F or W. D genes are given only for firm matches. Size tells how often a clone was seen (once, few, many) or the class of an expanded clone, and some rows leave it out.

V gene: TRBV28; J gene: TRBJ2-7; D gene: NA; clone size: NA; CDR3 DNA: TGTGCCAGCAGTTTGGTAGGGCAGGCAGAGAACGAGCAGTACTTC; CDR3 protein: CASSLVGQAENEQYF
V gene: TRBV7-3; J gene: TRBJ2-3; D gene: TRBD1; clone size: NA; CDR3 DNA: TGTGCCAGCAGCTTGGCCCCCGGCCAGGGGGGCACAGATACGCAGTATTTT; CDR3 protein: CASSLAPGQGGTDTQYF
V gene: TRBV14; J gene: TRBJ1-1; D gene: NA; clone size: NA; CDR3 DNA: TGTGCCAGCAGCCAATGGCTACAGGGTGGGATCTACACTGAAGCTTTCTTT; CDR3 protein: CASSQWLQGGIYTEAFF
V gene: TRBV28; J gene: TRBJ1-5; D gene: NA; clone size: NA; CDR3 DNA: TGTGCCAGCATGAAAGGGTGGGGCAATCAGCCCCAGCATTTT; CDR3 protein: CASMKGWGNQPQHF
V gene: TRBV15; J gene: TRBJ1-5; D gene: NA; clone size: NA; CDR3 DNA: TGTGCCACCAGCCTAGGGGGAGGCCAGCCCCAGCATTTT; CDR3 protein: CATSLGGGQPQHF
V gene: TRBV19; J gene: TRBJ2-2; D gene: TRBD1; clone size: NA; CDR3 DNA: TGTGCCAGAACCCCGGGACAGGGGCCATCCGGGGAGCTGTTTTTT; CDR3 protein: CARTPGQGPSGELFF
V gene: TRBV7-3; J gene: TRBJ2-2; D gene: NA; clone size: NA; CDR3 DNA: TGTGCCAGCAGCTTAACTGGCGGGATCTCACCCGTCACCGGGGAGCTGTTTTTT; CDR3 protein: CASSLTGGISPVTGELFF
V gene: TRBV7-9; J gene: TRBJ2-2; D gene: NA; clone size: NA; CDR3 DNA: TGTGCCAGCAGCGACCGAAACACCGGGGAGCTGTTTTTT; CDR3 protein: CASSDRNTGELFF
V gene: TRBV28; J gene: TRBJ1-5; D gene: NA; clone size: NA; CDR3 DNA: TGTGCCAGCAAAATTCGGGTTCGGCTGGATCAGCCCCAGCATTTT; CDR3 protein: CASKIRVRLDQPQHF
V gene: TRBV5-1; J gene: TRBJ2-1; D gene: TRBD2; clone size: NA; CDR3 DNA: TGCGCCAGCCATCAGGGACTAGCGGGAGGTAGCTCCTACAATGAGCAGTTCTTC; CDR3 protein: CASHQGLAGGSSYNEQFF
V gene: TRBV21-1; J gene: TRBJ2-7; D gene: NA; clone size: once; CDR3 DNA: TGTGCCAGCGGGGGCCCCAGGACCCTCGAATCCTACGAGCAGTACTTC; CDR3 protein: CASGGPRTLESYEQYF
V gene: TRBV10-3; J gene: TRBJ1-1; D gene: NA; clone size: NA; CDR3 DNA: TGTGCCGTAGAGGGGGTGAGGAACACTGAAGCTTTCTTT; CDR3 protein: CAVEGVRNTEAFF
V gene: TRBV5-1; J gene: TRBJ1-2; D gene: NA; clone size: NA; CDR3 DNA: TGCGCCAGCAGCCGCAACAGGGAGGCAGATGGCTACACCTTC; CDR3 protein: CASSRNREADGYTF
V gene: TRBV4-2; J gene: TRBJ2-1; D gene: TRBD1; clone size: NA; CDR3 DNA: TGTGCCAGCAGCCGGAACGACAGGGACCCCTACAATGAGCAGTTCTTC; CDR3 protein: CASSRNDRDPYNEQFF
V gene: TRBV7-9; J gene: TRBJ2-3; D gene: NA; clone size: NA; CDR3 DNA: TGTGCCAGCAGCTTCCCAGCGGAGGCTTTCACAGATACGCAGTATTTT; CDR3 protein: CASSFPAEAFTDTQYF
V gene: TRBV30; J gene: TRBJ2-7; D gene: NA; clone size: NA; CDR3 DNA: TGTGCCTGGAGTGTACTAGTTGAATACGAGCAGTACTTC; CDR3 protein: CAWSVLVEYEQYF
V gene: TRBV5-1; J gene: TRBJ2-1; D gene: TRBD2; clone size: NA; CDR3 DNA: TGCGCCAGCAGCCGACTAGCGGGAGAGAGAAATGAGCAGTTCTTC; CDR3 protein: CASSRLAGERNEQFF
V gene: TRBV28; J gene: TRBJ2-5; D gene: NA; clone size: once; CDR3 DNA: TGTGCCAGCAGTTTAGAGGGACTAGAGACCCAGTACTTC; CDR3 protein: CASSLEGLETQYF
V gene: TRBV5-1; J gene: TRBJ2-1; D gene: TRBD1; clone size: NA; CDR3 DNA: TGCGCCAGCCAGCCGGGACAGGGCCCGAATGAGCAGTTCTTC; CDR3 protein: CASQPGQGPNEQFF
V gene: TRBV28; J gene: TRBJ1-2; D gene: NA; clone size: NA; CDR3 DNA: TGTGCCAGCAGTTCTTGGGGCGGAAGAAATGATGGCTACACCTTC; CDR3 protein: CASSSWGGRNDGYTF
V gene: TRBV9; J gene: TRBJ2-5; D gene: NA; clone size: NA; CDR3 DNA: TGTGCCAGCAGTATAGGAGACCAAGAGACCCAGTACTTC; CDR3 protein: CASSIGDQETQYF
V gene: TRBV28; J gene: TRBJ1-4; D gene: NA; clone size: NA; CDR3 DNA: TGTGCCAGCACGTCCCGTCCTGGGGAAAAACTGTTTTTT; CDR3 protein: CASTSRPGEKLFF
V gene: TRBV28; J gene: TRBJ2-5; D gene: TRBD2; clone size: NA; CDR3 DNA: TGTGCCAGCAGTTTACTGGGACTAGCGGGAGGAAAGGAGACCCAGTACTTC; CDR3 protein: CASSLLGLAGGKETQYF
V gene: TRBV4-1; J gene: TRBJ2-7; D gene: TRBD2; clone size: NA; CDR3 DNA: TGCGCCAGCAGCCATAATCTAGCGGGCACCTACGAGCAGTACTTC; CDR3 protein: CASSHNLAGTYEQYF
V gene: TRBV28; J gene: TRBJ1-4; D gene: TRBD1; clone size: once; CDR3 DNA: TGTGCCAGCAGTTTAGGAGGGGGCACTAATGAAAAACTGTTTTTT; CDR3 protein: CASSLGGGTNEKLFF
V gene: TRBV5-1; J gene: TRBJ2-7; D gene: NA; clone size: NA; CDR3 DNA: TGCGCCAGCAAACCGGAAGGAGGTAGGGTTGTTTACGAGCAGTACTTC; CDR3 protein: CASKPEGGRVVYEQYF
V gene: TRBV19; J gene: TRBJ1-2; D gene: NA; clone size: NA; CDR3 DNA: TGTGCCACCTCACCGAGGGGTAATTATGGCTACACCTTC; CDR3 protein: CATSPRGNYGYTF
V gene: TRBV28; J gene: TRBJ2-7; D gene: NA; clone size: NA; CDR3 DNA: TGTGCCAGCAAAGGTGGCGGGGTCTCCTACGAGCAGTACTTC; CDR3 protein: CASKGGGVSYEQYF
V gene: TRBV6-1; J gene: TRBJ2-5; D gene: NA; clone size: NA; CDR3 DNA: TGTGCCAGCAGTGAACGGCTAATCCAAGAGACCCAGTACTTC; CDR3 protein: CASSERLIQETQYF
V gene: TRBV9; J gene: TRBJ2-3; D gene: NA; clone size: NA; CDR3 DNA: TGTGCCAGCAGCCTTATGACGGGACTCGAAGCGGATACGCAGTATTTT; CDR3 protein: CASSLMTGLEADTQYF
V gene: TRBV30; J gene: TRBJ1-1; D gene: NA; clone size: NA; CDR3 DNA: TGTGCCTGGTATCCTGGGCTTCTAATGAACACTGAAGCTTTCTTT; CDR3 protein: CAWYPGLLMNTEAFF
V gene: TRBV27; J gene: TRBJ1-1; D gene: TRBD1; clone size: once; CDR3 DNA: TGTGCCAGCAGTTTATTACGGACAGGGGAGGACACTGAAGCTTTCTTT; CDR3 protein: CASSLLRTGEDTEAFF
V gene: TRBV29-1; J gene: TRBJ2-2; D gene: NA; clone size: NA; CDR3 DNA: TGCAGCGCCCTGACAGGAGACCTTTTGATTACCGGGGAGCTGTTTTTT; CDR3 protein: CSALTGDLLITGELFF
V gene: TRBV13; J gene: TRBJ2-2; D gene: NA; clone size: NA; CDR3 DNA: TGTGCCAGCAGGCAAAGGGGCTGGGGGAAAGATGGGACCGGGGAGCTGTTTTTT; CDR3 protein: CASRQRGWGKDGTGELFF
V gene: TRBV6-6; J gene: TRBJ1-5; D gene: NA; clone size: NA; CDR3 DNA: TGTGCCAGCAGCCCCACGGCAGGGGCGCAGCCCCAGCATTTT; CDR3 protein: CASSPTAGAQPQHF
V gene: TRBV11-2; J gene: TRBJ2-7; D gene: NA; clone size: NA; CDR3 DNA: TGTGCCAGCATCCTGGGGCGGGGTCTCTCCTACGAGCAGTACTTC; CDR3 protein: CASILGRGLSYEQYF
V gene: TRBV5-4; J gene: TRBJ2-1; D gene: NA; clone size: NA; CDR3 DNA: TGTGCCAGCACCCGGACTGGTGATGAGCAGTTCTTC; CDR3 protein: CASTRTGDEQFF
V gene: TRBV14; J gene: TRBJ2-2; D gene: NA; clone size: once; CDR3 DNA: TGTGCCAGCCAGCCCCTCGCGAACACCGGGGAGCTGTTTTTT; CDR3 protein: CASQPLANTGELFF
V gene: TRBV5-1; J gene: TRBJ2-2; D gene: NA; clone size: NA; CDR3 DNA: TGCGCCAGCAGCAGGGAGACTCGCAACACCGGGGAGCTGTTTTTT; CDR3 protein: CASSRETRNTGELFF
V gene: TRBV28; J gene: TRBJ1-1; D gene: TRBD1; clone size: NA; CDR3 DNA: TGTGCCAGCAGTTCACTATGGGCCGGGGCAGGGGGCCTTGAAGCTTTCTTT; CDR3 protein: CASSSLWAGAGGLEAFF
V gene: TRBV19; J gene: TRBJ2-7; D gene: TRBD2; clone size: NA; CDR3 DNA: TGTGCCAGTAGTGCCCGGACTAGCGGGAGGTTCGAGCAGTACTTC; CDR3 protein: CASSARTSGRFEQYF